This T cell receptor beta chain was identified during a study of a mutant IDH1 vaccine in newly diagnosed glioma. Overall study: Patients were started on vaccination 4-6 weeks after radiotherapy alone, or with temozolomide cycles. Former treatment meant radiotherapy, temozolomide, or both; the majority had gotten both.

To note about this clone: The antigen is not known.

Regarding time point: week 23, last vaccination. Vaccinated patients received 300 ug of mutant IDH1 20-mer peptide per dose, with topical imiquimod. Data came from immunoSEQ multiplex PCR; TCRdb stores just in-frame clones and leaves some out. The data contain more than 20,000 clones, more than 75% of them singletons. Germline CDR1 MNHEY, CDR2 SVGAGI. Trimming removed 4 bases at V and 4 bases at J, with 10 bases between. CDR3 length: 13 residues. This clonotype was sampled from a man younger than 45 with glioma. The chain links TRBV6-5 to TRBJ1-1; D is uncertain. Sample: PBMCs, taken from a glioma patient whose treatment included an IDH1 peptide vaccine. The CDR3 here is CASSLATLTEAFF. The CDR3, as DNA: TGTGCCAGCAGTTTAGCCACTCTCACTGAAGCTTTCTTT.